This TCR beta chain was identified during a study of cytomegalovirus exposure and HLA in healthy donors. Study-wide background: It was reported in a later analysis that the approximately 120 validation repertoires used the same platform as the 650 to 800 first-cohort repertoires. Findings and limits, study-wide: It was 150 to 200 TCR beta chains that were listed as cytomegalovirus-associated. Under in vitro conditions, a few CMV-associated chains were confirmed as specific for CMV antigens.

Profiled with immunoSEQ multiplex PCR; TCRdb holds only in-frame clones, not every one. The sample lists about 200,000 clones, approximately 85% occurring once. The CDR3 has 12 residues. In germline, CDR1 is PRHDT, CDR2 FYEKMQ (reference sequence). The ends were cut back, 6 bases at V and 13 bases at J, with 16 bases in the middle. About this clone itself: Its target is not known.

Sequencing was done on a sample of PBMCs. The chain employs TRBV13 and TRBJ2-1, with D tentatively TRBD1 (5 bases). The sequence came from a young woman in good health and CMV-seronegative. The CDR3 bases are TGTGCCAGCAGTTCGGCAGGGCTCGCACAGTTCTTC. Amino acids: CASSSAGLAQFF.